This T cell receptor (beta chain) was retrieved from a study of response to subunit inactivated influenza vaccine. Findings and limits, study-wide: It was suggested by the authors that few new T cells are recruited by each seasonal influenza vaccination.

Only a few counts were recorded for this clonotype. Its antigen is not identified. Via MiXCR, TCRdb re-called the RT-PCR reads, giving one row per CDR3 protein. This table has around 500,000 distinct CDR3 sequences, roughly 9.7% appearing once. The CDR3 loop spans 15 amino acids. Trimming pared 4 bases from V and 10 bases from J, leaving 20 bases between. Germline-derived CDR1 and CDR2 are SGHTA and FQGNSA. The TCR sequence derives from a middle-aged man who received an inactivated influenza vaccine. The sample here was PBMCs from blood, taken roughly 48 days after vaccination. V and J are TRBV7-2 and TRBJ2-4; D is perhaps TRBD1 (6 bases). The CDR3 region has the DNA TGTGCCAGCAGCTCCGGGACACCGTCTTTGAGTATTCAGTACTTC. The encoded protein is CASSSGTPSLSIQYF.